This entry is about one TCR beta chain. Which antigen it targets is not known. No much larger clone exists at a distance of one base, and base qualities are not known. The protocol used for the library was PCR. TCRdb lists the instrument as Illumina HiSeq 2500. Molecular barcoding was employed in the preparation of TCR libraries, with unique molecular identifiers being used to normalize TCRbeta repertoire quantification. TCRdb took the public reads, trimmed them with fastp at Q25, ran MiXCR for clone calling and kept in-frame beta chains. Each entry merges the rows of one CDR3 protein and shows their most common DNA and genes. Present in this sample are tens of thousands of distinct CDR3 sequences, 52% of which were seen just once. 30% to 40% of the sample is taken by the ten largest. This record belongs to a study of T-cell reconstitution after alpha-beta-depleted transplantation in children listed by TCRdb under 2016. General notes on the study: The study quantitatively tracked T-cell immune reconstitution after TCRalphabeta/CD19-depleted allogeneic hematopoietic cell transplantation in children using TCR repertoire profiling. The paper's findings and limits, for the study overall: Over the following months the frequencies of hyperexpanded clones went down, and after one year T-cell counts and TCRbeta diversity were mostly credited to newly produced T cells. In some patients, the high TCRbeta diversity seen at day 60 was put down to recipient T cells and intrathymic progenitors that had survived conditioning. Apparently early alphabetaT-cell count recovery about two months after transplant reportedly relied on only several hundred rapidly expanded clones derived from non-depleted graft cells.

From cysteine to phenylalanine, the CDR3 is 11 amino acids long. Of all the DNA, just the CDR3 is kept, 33 bases in frame from base 1. Trimming costs V 8 bases and J 2 bases, and their ends lie 6 bases apart. CDR1 and CDR2 are read off the germline V gene as MNHEY and SVGAGI. In light of the paper, this sample's treatment or condition label describes: allogeneic hematopoietic cell transplantation with graft depleted of TCRalphabeta T cells and CD19 B cells. The transplant recipients were children given TCRalphabeta/CD19-depleted allogeneic hematopoietic cell grafts. The receptor chain draws on TRBV6-5 and TRBJ1-2; the D gene identity is not certain. The sequence was obtained from a boy in the first two years of life with SCID, due to receive a stem cell transplant. The sample was peripheral blood, taken before TCRalphabeta/CD19-depleted stem cell transplant. In nucleotides, the sequence is TGTGCCAGCCACCTCAACTATGGCTACACCTTC. Translated, it reads CASHLNYGYTF.